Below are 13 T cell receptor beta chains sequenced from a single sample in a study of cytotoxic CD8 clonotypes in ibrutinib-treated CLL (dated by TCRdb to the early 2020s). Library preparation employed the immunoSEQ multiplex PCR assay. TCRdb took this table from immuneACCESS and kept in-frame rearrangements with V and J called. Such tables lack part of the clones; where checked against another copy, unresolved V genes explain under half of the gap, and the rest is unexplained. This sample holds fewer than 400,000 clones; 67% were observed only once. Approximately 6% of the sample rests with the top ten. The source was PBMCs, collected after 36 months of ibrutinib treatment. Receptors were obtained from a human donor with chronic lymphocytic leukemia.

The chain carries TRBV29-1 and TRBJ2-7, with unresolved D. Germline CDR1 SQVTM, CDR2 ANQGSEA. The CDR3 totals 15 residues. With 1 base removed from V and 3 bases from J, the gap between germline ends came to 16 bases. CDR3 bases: TGCAGCGTTGAAGGCGCGAAGGGTAGCCGCTACGAGCAGTACTTC. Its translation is CSVEGAKGSRYEQYF.

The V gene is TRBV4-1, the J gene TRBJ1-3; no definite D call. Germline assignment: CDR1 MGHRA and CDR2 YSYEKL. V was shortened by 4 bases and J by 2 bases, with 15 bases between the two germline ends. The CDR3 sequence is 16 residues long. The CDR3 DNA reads TGCGCCAGCAGCCTCCGGGGTAGGGCGGCTGGAAACACCATATATTTT. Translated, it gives CASSLRGRAAGNTIYF.

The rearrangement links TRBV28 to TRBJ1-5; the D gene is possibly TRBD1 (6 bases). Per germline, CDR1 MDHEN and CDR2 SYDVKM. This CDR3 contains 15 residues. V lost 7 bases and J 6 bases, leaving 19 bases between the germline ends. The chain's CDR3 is CASNLPLGARQPQHF. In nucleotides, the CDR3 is TGTGCCAGCAATCTTCCCCTGGGGGCGCGTCAGCCCCAGCATTTT.

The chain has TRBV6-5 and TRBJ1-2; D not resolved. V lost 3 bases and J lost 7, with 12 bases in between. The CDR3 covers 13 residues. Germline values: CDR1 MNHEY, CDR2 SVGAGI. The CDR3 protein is CASSYTPVVGYTF. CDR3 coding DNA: TGTGCCAGCAGTTATACCCCAGTTGTTGGCTACACCTTC.

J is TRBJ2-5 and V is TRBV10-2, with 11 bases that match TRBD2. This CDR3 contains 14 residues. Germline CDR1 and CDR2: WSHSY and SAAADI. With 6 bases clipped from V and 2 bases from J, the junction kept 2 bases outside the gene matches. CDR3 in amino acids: CASRVAGGQETQYF. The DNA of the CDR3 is TGCGCCAGCAGGGTAGCGGGGGGGCAAGAGACCCAGTACTTC.

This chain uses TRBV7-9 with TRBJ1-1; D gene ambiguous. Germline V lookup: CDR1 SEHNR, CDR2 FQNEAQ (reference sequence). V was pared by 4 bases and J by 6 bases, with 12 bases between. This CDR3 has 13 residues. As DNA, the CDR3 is TGTGCCAGCAGCTCCCCAAAGGGATCTGAAGCTTTCTTT. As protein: CASSSPKGSEAFF.

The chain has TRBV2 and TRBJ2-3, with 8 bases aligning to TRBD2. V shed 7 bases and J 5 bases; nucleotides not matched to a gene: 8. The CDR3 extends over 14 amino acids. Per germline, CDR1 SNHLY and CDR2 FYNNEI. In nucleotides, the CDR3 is TGTGCCAGCAAGGCGATAGCGGGAATAGATACGCAGTATTTT. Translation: CASKAIAGIDTQYF.

This CDR3 is CASSYAGAQFF. The CDR3 DNA reads as TGTGCCAGCAGTTACGCTGGAGCCCAGTTCTTC. The chain carries TRBV6-5 and TRBJ2-1; D is uncertain. In germline, CDR1 is MNHEY, CDR2 SVGAGI. V was trimmed by 2 bases and J by 13 bases, leaving 9 bases between them. The CDR3 length is 11 residues.

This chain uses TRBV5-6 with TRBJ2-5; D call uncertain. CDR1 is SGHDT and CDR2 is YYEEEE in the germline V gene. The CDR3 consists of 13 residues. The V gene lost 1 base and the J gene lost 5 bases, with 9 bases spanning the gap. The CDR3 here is CASSLYYLETQYF. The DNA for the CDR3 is TGTGCCAGCAGCTTGTACTACCTCGAGACCCAGTACTTC. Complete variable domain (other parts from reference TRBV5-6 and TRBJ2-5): DAGVTQSPTHLIKTRGQQVTLRCSPKSGHDTVSWYQQALGQGPQFIFQYYEEEERQRGNFPDRFSGHQFPNYSSELNVNALLLGDSALYLCASSLYYLETQYFGPGTRLLVL.

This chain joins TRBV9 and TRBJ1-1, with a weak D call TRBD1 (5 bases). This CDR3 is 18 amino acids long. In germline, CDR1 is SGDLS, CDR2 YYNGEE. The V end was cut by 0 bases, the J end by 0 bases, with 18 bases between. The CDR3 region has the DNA TGTGCCAGCAGCGTAGTCCAGGGACGCTGGGCCATGAACACTGAAGCTTTCTTT. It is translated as CASSVVQGRWAMNTEAFF.

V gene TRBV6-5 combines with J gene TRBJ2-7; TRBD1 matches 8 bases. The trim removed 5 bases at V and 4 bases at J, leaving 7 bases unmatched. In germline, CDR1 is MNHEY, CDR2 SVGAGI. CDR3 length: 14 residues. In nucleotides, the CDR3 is TGTGCCAGCAGTGCTGGCAGGGGGCCGTACGAGCAGTACTTC. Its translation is CASSAGRGPYEQYF.

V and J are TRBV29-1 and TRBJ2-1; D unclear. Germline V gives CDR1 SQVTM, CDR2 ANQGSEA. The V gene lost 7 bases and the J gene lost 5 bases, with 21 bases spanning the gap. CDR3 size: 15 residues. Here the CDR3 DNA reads TGCAGCGGGTCCTCTATCGCTCCGAGCCACAATGAGCAGTTCTTC. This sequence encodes CSGSSIAPSHNEQFF.

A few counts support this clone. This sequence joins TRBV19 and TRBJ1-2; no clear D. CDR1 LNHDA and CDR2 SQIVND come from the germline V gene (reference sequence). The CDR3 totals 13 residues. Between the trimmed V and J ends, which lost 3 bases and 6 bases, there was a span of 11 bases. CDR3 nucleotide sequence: TGTGCCAGTAGTATCCCTCCCTTTGATGGCTACACCTTC. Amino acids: CASSIPPFDGYTF. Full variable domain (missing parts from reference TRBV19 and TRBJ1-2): DGGITQSPKYLFRKEGQNVTLSCEQNLNHDAMYWYRQDPGQGLRLIYYSQIVNDFQKGDIAEGYSVSREKKESFPLTVTSAQKNPTAFYLCASSIPPFDGYTFGSGTRLTVV.